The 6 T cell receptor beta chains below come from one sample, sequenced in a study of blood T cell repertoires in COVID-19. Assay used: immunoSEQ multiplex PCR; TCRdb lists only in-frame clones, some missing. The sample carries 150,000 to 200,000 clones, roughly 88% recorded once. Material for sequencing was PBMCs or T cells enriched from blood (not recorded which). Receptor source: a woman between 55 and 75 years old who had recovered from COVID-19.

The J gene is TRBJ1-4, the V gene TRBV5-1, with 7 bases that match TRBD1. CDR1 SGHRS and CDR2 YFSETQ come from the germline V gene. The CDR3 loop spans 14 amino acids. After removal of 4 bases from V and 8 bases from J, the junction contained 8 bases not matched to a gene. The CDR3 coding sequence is TGCGCCAGCAGCCGGGACAGCCGAGAGGAAAAACTGTTTTTT. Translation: CASSRDSREEKLFF.

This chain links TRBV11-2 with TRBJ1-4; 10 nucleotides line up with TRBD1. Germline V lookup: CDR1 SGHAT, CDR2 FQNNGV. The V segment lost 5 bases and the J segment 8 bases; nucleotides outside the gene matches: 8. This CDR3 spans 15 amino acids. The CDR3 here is CASSTGTGAREKLFF. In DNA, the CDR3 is TGTGCCAGCAGCACAGGGACAGGGGCTAGGGAAAAACTGTTTTTT.

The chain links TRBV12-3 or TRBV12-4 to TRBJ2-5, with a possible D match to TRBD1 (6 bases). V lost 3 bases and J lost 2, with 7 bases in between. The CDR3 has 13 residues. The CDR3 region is CASSFTGQETQYF. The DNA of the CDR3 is TGTGCCAGCAGTTTTACAGGGCAAGAGACCCAGTACTTC.

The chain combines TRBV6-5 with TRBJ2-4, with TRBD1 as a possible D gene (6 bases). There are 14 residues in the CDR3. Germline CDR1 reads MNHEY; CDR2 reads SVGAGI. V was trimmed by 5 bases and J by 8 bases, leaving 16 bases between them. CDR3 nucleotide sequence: TGTGCCAGCAGTAATACAGGGAGTTGGGACATTCAGTACTTC. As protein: CASSNTGSWDIQYF.

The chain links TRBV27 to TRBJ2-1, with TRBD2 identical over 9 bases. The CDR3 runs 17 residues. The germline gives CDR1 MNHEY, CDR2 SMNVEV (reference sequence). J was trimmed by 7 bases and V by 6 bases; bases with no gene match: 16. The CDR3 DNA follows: TGTGCCAGCAGACGGTTTAGCGGGAGCATTTCGGGAAATGAGCAGTTCTTC. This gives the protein CASRRFSGSISGNEQFF.

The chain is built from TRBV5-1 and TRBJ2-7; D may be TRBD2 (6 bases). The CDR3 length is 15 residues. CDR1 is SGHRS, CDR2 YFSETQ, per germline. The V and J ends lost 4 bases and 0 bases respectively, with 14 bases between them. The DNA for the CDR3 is TGCGCCAGCAGCCCCGGAGGGCAGAGCTCCTACGAGCAGTACTTC. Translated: CASSPGGQSSYEQYF. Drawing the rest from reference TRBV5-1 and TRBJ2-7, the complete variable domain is KAGVTQTPRYLIKTRGQQVTLSCSPISGHRSVSWYQQTPGQGLQFLFEYFSETQRNKGNFPGRFSGRQFSNSRSEMNVSTLELGDSALYLCASSPGGQSSYEQYFGPGTRLTVT.